The clone carrying this TCR beta chain was counted between two and nine times. The assay was immunoSEQ multiplex PCR, and TCRdb's table has in-frame clones only and misses some. The data contain just under 90,000 clones, about 78% of them seen just once; the ten biggest clones take up approximately 14%. This sample stems from a study of blood T cell repertoires in COVID-19. About the study: From the United States, Italy and Spain came samples of acute and convalescent COVID-19.

This CDR3 contains 14 residues. Germline CDR1 and CDR2: SGHRS and YFSETQ. The V segment lost 4 bases and the J segment 3 bases; nucleotides outside the gene matches: 5. The TCR was taken from an elderly woman with acute or convalescent COVID-19. The rearrangement joins TRBV5-1 to TRBJ1-2; 8 bases are a match to TRBD1. Specimen: peripheral blood. The CDR3 region is CASSLMTGDYGYTF. The CDR3 DNA reads as TGCGCCAGCAGCCTAATGACAGGGGACTATGGCTACACCTTC. Full variable domain (missing parts from reference TRBV5-1 and TRBJ1-2): KAGVTQTPRYLIKTRGQQVTLSCSPISGHRSVSWYQQTPGQGLQFLFEYFSETQRNKGNFPGRFSGRQFSNSRSEMNVSTLELGDSALYLCASSLMTGDYGYTFGSGTRLTVV.